Listed below are T cell receptor beta chains from one sample, sequenced in a study of regulatory T cells in long-lasting Graves disease. TCRdb reanalysed the multiplex PCR reads using MiXCR and keeps one entry per CDR3 protein. The table lists hundreds of thousands of distinct CDR3 sequences, less than 20% of them singletons. The source was peripheral blood mononuclear cells (PBMCs), collected at new diagnosis, from a patient treated with antithyroid drugs. The receptors stem from a female donor with Graves disease. CDR3s include the opening cysteine and the closing phenylalanine or tryptophan. A D gene is named only where the DNA matches it firmly. Size is omitted from some rows. Given values are once, few, many or a class for expanded clones.

.,many,TRBV30,TRBJ2-1,CAWRQYNEQFF,TGTGCCTGGCGCCAGTACAATGAGCAGTTCTTC
.,many,TRBV12-3/TRBV12-4,TRBJ2-1,CASSPDYNEQFF,TGTGCCAGCAGTCCCGACTACAATGAGCAGTTCTTC
.,.,TRBV29-1,TRBJ1-1,CSVAGTANTEAFF,TGCAGCGTTGCTGGGACGGCGAACACTGAAGCTTTCTTT
.,many,TRBV10-2,TRBJ2-5,CASSDPGPEETQYF,TGCGCCAGCAGTGATCCTGGGCCAGAAGAGACCCAGTACTTC
.,many,TRBV12-5,TRBJ1-1,CASGDGPIAEAFF,TGTGCTAGTGGCGACGGACCCATCGCTGAAGCTTTCTTT
.,few,TRBV5-1,TRBJ2-1,CASSPAVGYNEQFF,TGCGCCAGCAGCCCCGCGGTAGGGTACAATGAGCAGTTCTTC
.,.,TRBV20-1,TRBJ1-2,CSASKAWEGYAF,TGCAGTGCTAGTAAGGCCTGGGAGGGCTACGCCTTC
TRBD2,few,TRBV3-1,TRBJ2-1,CASSHGSGGNEQFF,TGTGCCAGCAGCCACGGTAGCGGGGGCAATGAGCAGTTCTTC
.,few,TRBV24-1,TRBJ2-3,CATSDPSRDTQYF,TGTGCCACCAGTGACCCATCGAGGGATACGCAGTATTTT
.,.,TRBV9,TRBJ1-1,CASSPDISEAFF,TGTGCCAGCAGCCCCGATATTTCTGAAGCTTTCTTT
TRBD2,.,TRBV5-4,TRBJ2-7,CASSSGGQNFYEQYF,TGTGCCAGCAGCTCGGGGGGGCAGAATTTCTACGAGCAGTACTTC
TRBD1,many,TRBV6-1,TRBJ2-5,CASRDIYRTGLETQYF,TGTGCCAGCAGGGATATCTACCGGACAGGACTGGAGACCCAGTACTTC
.,many,TRBV27,TRBJ1-5,CASSPSQGSNQPQHF,TGTGCCAGCAGTCCGTCCCAGGGGAGCAATCAGCCCCAGCATTTT
.,many,TRBV7-8,TRBJ2-7,CASSPRRVISYEQYF,TGTGCCAGCAGTCCAAGACGGGTCATATCCTACGAGCAGTACTTC
.,many,TRBV27,TRBJ2-4,CASSRDNIQYF,TGTGCCAGCAGTCGAGACAACATTCAGTACTTC
.,.,TRBV5-4,TRBJ1-2,CASSSRAGGDYGYTF,TGTGCCAGCAGCTCCCGGGCCGGGGGTGACTATGGCTACACCTTC
.,many,TRBV9,TRBJ1-1,CASSAMSNTEAFF,TGTGCCAGCAGCGCGATGTCGAACACTGAAGCTTTCTTT
.,many,TRBV20-1,TRBJ1-1,CSAAGDTEAFF,TGCAGTGCTGCGGGGGACACTGAAGCTTTCTTT
TRBD1,many,TRBV11-2,TRBJ1-1,CASSLDRTAFF,TGTGCCAGCAGCTTGGACAGGACGGCTTTCTTT
.,few,TRBV11-1,TRBJ2-5,CASSLEPRRGRETQYF,TGTGCCAGCAGCTTAGAACCCCGACGGGGCAGGGAGACCCAGTACTTC
TRBD1,many,TRBV5-1,TRBJ1-4,CASSPDRPNEKLFF,TGCGCCAGCAGCCCGGACAGGCCGAATGAAAAACTGTTTTTT
.,many,TRBV27,TRBJ1-1,CASHLGGARRVKTEAFF,TGTGCCAGCCACCTCGGAGGGGCCAGAAGGGTAAAGACTGAAGCTTTCTTT
TRBD1,many,TRBV9,TRBJ1-4,CASSPRTGEGEKLFF,TGTGCCAGCAGCCCCCGGACAGGGGAGGGTGAAAAACTGTTTTTT
.,many,TRBV7-9,TRBJ1-1,CASSLVVEYEAFF,TGTGCCAGCAGCTTAGTCGTCGAGTATGAAGCTTTCTTT
.,many,TRBV12-3/TRBV12-4,TRBJ2-2,CASTGDTGELFF,TGTGCCAGCACGGGGGACACCGGGGAGCTGTTTTTT
TRBD1,many,TRBV12-3/TRBV12-4,TRBJ1-2,CASSLDRGFYGYTF,TGTGCCAGCAGTCTTGACAGGGGGTTCTATGGCTACACCTTC
TRBD1,.,TRBV7-9,TRBJ2-7,CATHRGWGLTESYEQYF,TGTGCCACCCACAGGGGATGGGGTCTCACCGAGTCCTACGAGCAGTACTTC
.,many,TRBV6-2/TRBV6-3,TRBJ1-3,CASASMLSGNTIYF,TGTGCCAGCGCGTCCATGTTGTCTGGAAACACCATATATTTT
.,many,TRBV20-1,TRBJ2-7,CSATGGRWDEQYF,TGCAGTGCCACGGGCGGCCGTTGGGACGAGCAGTACTTC
.,few,TRBV27,TRBJ2-1,CASSPRGGLYNEQFF,TGTGCCAGCAGTCCTCGCGGGGGCCTTTACAATGAGCAGTTCTTC
.,.,TRBV12-3/TRBV12-4,TRBJ2-3,CASSDLAGYTDTQYF,TGTGCCAGCAGTGATCTCGCGGGCTATACAGATACGCAGTATTTT
.,many,TRBV13,TRBJ2-1,CASSLRSLDRDRFRNEQFF,TGCGCCAGCAGCTTAAGATCTTTGGATCGGGATCGTTTCCGCAATGAGCAGTTCTTC
TRBD1,many,TRBV10-3,TRBJ1-2,CAISESVGDRAYGYTF,TGTGCCATCAGTGAGTCGGTGGGTGACAGGGCCTATGGCTACACCTTC
.,many,TRBV5-1,TRBJ2-2,CASSSTQGTGELFF,TGCGCCAGCAGTTCTACTCAGGGCACCGGGGAGCTGTTTTTT
TRBD1,few,TRBV20-1,TRBJ1-3,CSAMGTGLTNTIYF,TGCAGTGCTATGGGGACAGGGCTAACGAACACCATATATTTT
TRBD2,many,TRBV11-2,TRBJ2-1,CASSPRHSGPQFF,TGTGCCAGCAGCCCCCGACATAGCGGGCCGCAGTTCTTC
TRBD1,.,TRBV6-1,TRBJ1-3,CASGNRDRESF,TGTGCCAGCGGTAACCGGGACAGGGAGTCATTT